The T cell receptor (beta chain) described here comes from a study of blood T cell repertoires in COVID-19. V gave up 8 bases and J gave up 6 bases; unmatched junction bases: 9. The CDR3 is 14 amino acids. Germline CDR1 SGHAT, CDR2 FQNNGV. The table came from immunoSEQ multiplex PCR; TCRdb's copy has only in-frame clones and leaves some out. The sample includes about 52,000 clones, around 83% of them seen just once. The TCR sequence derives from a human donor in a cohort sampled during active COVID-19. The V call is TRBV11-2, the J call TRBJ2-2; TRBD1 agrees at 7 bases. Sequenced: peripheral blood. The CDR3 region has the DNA TGTGCCAGCTTCCCAGGGGGTAGCGCCGGGGAGCTGTTTTTT. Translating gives CASFPGGSAGELFF.